The source of this T cell receptor beta chain is a study of T cells after yellow fever vaccination. Study-level findings and limits: Post-booster repertoires again held most primary-vaccination clones (about 96% CD4, roughly 88% CD8). Compared with primary, the secondary response was weaker and peaked at day 5, not 15.

This clonotype was counted between two and nine times. Its antigen is currently unknown. Per germline, CDR1 SQVTM and CDR2 ANQGSEA. With 3 bases clipped from V and 4 bases from J, the junction kept 7 bases outside the gene matches. The CDR3 has 15 amino acids. In making TCR cDNA, 5'RACE template switching added a universal primer site and UMIs to it. MiXCR, run by TCRdb on the 5' RACE reads, gives a single entry per CDR3 protein. The table records approximately 340,000 distinct CDR3 sequences, over 8% of them present only once. The receptor's source is a man in his late teens or twenties who received the YFV17D yellow fever vaccine. This chain uses TRBV29-1 with TRBJ2-1; 9 nucleotides agree with TRBD1. The sequencing here drew on PBMCs, taken on the day of the first yellow fever vaccination. The CDR3 DNA reads TGCAGCGTTGAGGTCACAGGGGGCAGGTACAATGAGCAGTTCTTC. Protein: CSVEVTGGRYNEQFF.